This entry concerns a single T cell receptor (beta chain). The V gene's germline CDR1 is SGHNT and CDR2 YYREEE (reference sequence). The CDR3 sequence is 16 residues long. With V trimmed by 3 bases and J by 0 bases, 5 bases remained unmatched. This record belongs to a study of blood T cell repertoires in COVID-19. Some clones are missing from TCRdb's copy, which holds only in-frame ones; the method was immunoSEQ multiplex PCR. The sample has over 150,000 clones, less than 95% seen once; the top ten hold roughly 0.76%. Seattle's enrolled individuals joined amid active infection and were then monitored longitudinally.

This TCR was sampled from a man younger than 45 with COVID-19, enrolled during active disease. The V and J genes are TRBV5-4 and TRBJ2-1; 8 bases are a match to TRBD2. Sample: peripheral blood. This CDR3 reads CASSWERGSSYNEQFF. CDR3 DNA: TGTGCCAGCAGCTGGGAGCGGGGGAGCTCCTACAATGAGCAGTTCTTC.